This TCR beta chain derives from a study of T cells in Graves' hyperthyroidism and ophthalmopathy. Concerning this clonotype itself: The target antigen is unknown. The junction departs from germline at one end; a sequencing error may be responsible.

Diagnoses used clinical symptoms, serum thyroxine and TRAb, thyroid ultrasound and orbital computed tomography. PBMCs came from more than 9 ml fresh peripheral blood. Study-level points and caveats: Ophthalmopathy was told apart from stable hyperthyroidism by a 13 V-J model. Blood shared most expanded thyroid clonotypes above 0.001.

The investigators amplified TCR beta CDR3 regions from RNA transcripts. TCR CDR3 regions were first amplified by RT-PCR with HTBI primers. TCRdb re-analysed the multiplex PCR reads in MiXCR, keeping a single row per CDR3 protein. The data show 550,000 to 700,000 distinct CDR3 sequences, around 15% seen once. CDR1 is SGHAT and CDR2 is FQNNGV in the germline V gene. CDR3 length equals 14 residues. Sequencing was done on a sample of blood. The receptor's source is a woman aged 40 to 49 with Graves' ophthalmopathy. V is TRBV11-2 and J is TRBJ1-1; D gene unclear. The CDR3 DNA is TGTGCCGGCAGCTTAGGGCAAACAAACACTGAAGCTTTCTTT. Its translation is CAGSLGQTNTEAFF.